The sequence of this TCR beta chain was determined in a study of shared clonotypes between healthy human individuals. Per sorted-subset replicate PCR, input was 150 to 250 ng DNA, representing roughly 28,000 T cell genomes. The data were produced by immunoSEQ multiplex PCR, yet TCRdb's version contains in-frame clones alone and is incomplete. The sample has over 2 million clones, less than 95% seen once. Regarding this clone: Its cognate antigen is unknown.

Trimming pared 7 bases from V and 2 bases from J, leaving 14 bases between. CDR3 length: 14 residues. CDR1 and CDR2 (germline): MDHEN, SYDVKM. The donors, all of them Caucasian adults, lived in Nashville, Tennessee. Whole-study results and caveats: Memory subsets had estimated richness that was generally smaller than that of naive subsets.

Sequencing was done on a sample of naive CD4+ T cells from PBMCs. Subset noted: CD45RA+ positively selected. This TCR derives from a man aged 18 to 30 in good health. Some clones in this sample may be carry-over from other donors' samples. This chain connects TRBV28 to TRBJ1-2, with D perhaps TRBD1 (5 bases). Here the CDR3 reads CASTPPGDNYGYTF. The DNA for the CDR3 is TGTGCCAGCACCCCCCCCGGGGACAACTATGGCTACACCTTC.